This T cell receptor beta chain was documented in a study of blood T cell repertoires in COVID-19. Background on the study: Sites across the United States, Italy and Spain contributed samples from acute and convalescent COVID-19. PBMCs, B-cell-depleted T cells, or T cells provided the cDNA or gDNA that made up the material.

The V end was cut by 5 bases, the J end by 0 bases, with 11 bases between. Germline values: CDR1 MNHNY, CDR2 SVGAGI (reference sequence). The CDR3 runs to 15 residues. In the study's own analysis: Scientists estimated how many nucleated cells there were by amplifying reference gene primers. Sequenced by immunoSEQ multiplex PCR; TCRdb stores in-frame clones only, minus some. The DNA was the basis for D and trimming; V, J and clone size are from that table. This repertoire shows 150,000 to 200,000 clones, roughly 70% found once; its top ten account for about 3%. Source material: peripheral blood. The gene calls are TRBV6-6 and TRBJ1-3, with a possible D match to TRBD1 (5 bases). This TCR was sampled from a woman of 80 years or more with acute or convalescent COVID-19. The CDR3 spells CASSDQTGSGNTIYF. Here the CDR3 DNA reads TGTGCCAGCAGTGACCAAACAGGCTCTGGAAACACCATATATTTT.